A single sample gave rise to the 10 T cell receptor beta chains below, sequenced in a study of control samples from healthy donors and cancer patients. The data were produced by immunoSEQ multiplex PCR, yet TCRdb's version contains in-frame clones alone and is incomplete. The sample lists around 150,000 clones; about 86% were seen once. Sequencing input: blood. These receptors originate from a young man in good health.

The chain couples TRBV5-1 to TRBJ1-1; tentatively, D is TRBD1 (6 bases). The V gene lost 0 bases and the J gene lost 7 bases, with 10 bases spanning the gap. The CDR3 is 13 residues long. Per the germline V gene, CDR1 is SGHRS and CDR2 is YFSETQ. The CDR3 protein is CASSLGGGLEAFF. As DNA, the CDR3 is TGCGCCAGCAGCTTGGGAGGGGGGCTTGAAGCTTTCTTT.

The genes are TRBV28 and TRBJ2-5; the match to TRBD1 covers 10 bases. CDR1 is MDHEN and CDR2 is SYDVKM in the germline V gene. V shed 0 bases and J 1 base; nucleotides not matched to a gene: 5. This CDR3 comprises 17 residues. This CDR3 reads CASSLWAGTGAQETQYF. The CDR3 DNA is TGTGCCAGCAGTTTATGGGCCGGGACAGGGGCCCAAGAGACCCAGTACTTC.

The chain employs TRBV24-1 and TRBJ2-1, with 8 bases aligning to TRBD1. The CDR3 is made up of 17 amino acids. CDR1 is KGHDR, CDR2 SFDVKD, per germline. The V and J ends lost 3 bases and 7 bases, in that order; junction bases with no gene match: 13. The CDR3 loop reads CATSDPFAGTGVNEQFF. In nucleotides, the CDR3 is TGTGCCACCAGTGATCCCTTTGCCGGGACAGGTGTTAATGAGCAGTTCTTC.

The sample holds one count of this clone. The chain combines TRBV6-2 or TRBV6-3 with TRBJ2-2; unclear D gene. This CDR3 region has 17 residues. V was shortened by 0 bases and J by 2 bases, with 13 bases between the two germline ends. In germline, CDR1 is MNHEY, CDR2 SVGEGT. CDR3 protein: CASSYSTETPNTGELFF. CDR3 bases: TGTGCCAGCAGTTACTCGACGGAGACTCCCAACACCGGGGAGCTGTTTTTT.

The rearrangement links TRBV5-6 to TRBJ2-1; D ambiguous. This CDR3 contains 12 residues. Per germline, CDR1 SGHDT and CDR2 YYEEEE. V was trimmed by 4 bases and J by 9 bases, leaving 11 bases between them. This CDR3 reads CASSRPNGEQFF. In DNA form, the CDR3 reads TGTGCCAGCAGCCGCCCAAATGGTGAGCAGTTCTTC.

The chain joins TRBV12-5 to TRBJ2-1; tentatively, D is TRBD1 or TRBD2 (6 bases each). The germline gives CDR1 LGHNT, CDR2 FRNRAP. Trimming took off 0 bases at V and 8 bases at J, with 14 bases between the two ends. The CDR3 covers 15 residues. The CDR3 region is CASGLVEGGQDEQFF. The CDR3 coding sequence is TGTGCTAGTGGTTTGGTTGAGGGGGGTCAGGATGAGCAGTTCTTC.

CDR3 sequence: CASSLMGGLSNTEAFF. The CDR3 nucleotides read TGTGCCAGCAGCTTAATGGGTGGACTTTCGAACACTGAAGCTTTCTTT. The chain carries TRBV7-3 and TRBJ1-1, with D hard to call. Germline CDR1 reads SGHTA; CDR2 reads FQGTGA. V was cut by 1 base and J by 1 base, with 13 bases left in between. The CDR3 is 16 residues long.

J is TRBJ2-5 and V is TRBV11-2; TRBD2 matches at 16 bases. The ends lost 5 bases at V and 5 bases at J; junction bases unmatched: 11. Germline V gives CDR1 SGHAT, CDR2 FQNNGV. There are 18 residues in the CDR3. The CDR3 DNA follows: TGTGCCAGCAGCCGGGAGGGGACTAGCGGGGGGGCCCTTGAGACCCAGTACTTC. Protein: CASSREGTSGGALETQYF.

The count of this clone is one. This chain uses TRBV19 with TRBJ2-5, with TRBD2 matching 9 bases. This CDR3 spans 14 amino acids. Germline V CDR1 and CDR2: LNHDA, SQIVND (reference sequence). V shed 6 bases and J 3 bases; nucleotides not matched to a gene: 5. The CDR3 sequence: CASSPRGGEETQYF. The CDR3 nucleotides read TGTGCCAGTAGCCCGCGGGGGGGCGAAGAGACCCAGTACTTC.

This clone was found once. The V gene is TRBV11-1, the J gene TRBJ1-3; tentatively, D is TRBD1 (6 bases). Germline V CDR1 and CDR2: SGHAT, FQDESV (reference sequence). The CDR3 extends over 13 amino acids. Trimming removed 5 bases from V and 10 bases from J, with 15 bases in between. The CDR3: CASSATGPGTIYF. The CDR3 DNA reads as TGTGCCAGCAGCGCGACAGGCCCTGGGACCATATATTTT.